This T cell receptor beta chain was sequenced during a study of blood T cell repertoires in COVID-19. Overall study context: COVID-19 samples from acute and convalescent phases originated in the United States, Italy and Spain. Nucleic acid was either cDNA or gDNA, and it came from T cells, B-cell-depleted T cells, or PBMCs.

V lost 5 bases, J lost 6 bases, and 17 bases lay in between. CDR1 LNHDA and CDR2 SQIVND come from the germline V gene (reference sequence). The CDR3 extends over 15 amino acids. The authors' processing: Amplification from reference gene primers served as the basis for estimated nucleated cell counts. The table came from immunoSEQ multiplex PCR; TCRdb's copy has only in-frame clones and leaves some out. V and J calls and clone size are as listed in that table; D and trimming were resolved from the DNA. The sample gives some 80,000 clones, over 80% of which show up once; around 5.3% is in the top ten. The chain uses TRBV19 and TRBJ2-1, with D maybe TRBD2 (5 bases). The source material was peripheral blood. This receptor was obtained from a man in his sixties with active or convalescent COVID-19. The CDR3 here is CASSAPGSARNEQFF. In DNA, the CDR3 is TGTGCCAGTAGTGCCCCGGGATCAGCCCGCAATGAGCAGTTCTTC.